Given below is one T cell receptor beta chain in context. It has no known antigen specificity. No per-base quality is available; no much larger clone lies one base away. This sample was taken from a study of CD8 T cells in Susac syndrome (dated by TCRdb to about 2019). Describing the broader study: Among the Susac syndrome patients who were sequenced, clinically active disease was present in over 5 and clinical remission was observed in eight or nine. The study used repertoire sequencing to test whether antigen drove CD8+ T cell activation and differentiation in Susac syndrome. At the time of blood withdrawal, Susac syndrome patients were either therapy-naive, taking corticosteroids (with some also receiving IVIg), or on IVIg alone. Results and caveats for the whole study, not just this receptor: The number of individuals in the TCR sequencing and HLA analysis was acknowledged as relatively small. In patients with Susac syndrome, the CD4+ T cell repertoire showed no detectable clonal expansion.

High-throughput TCR beta sequencing profiled peripheral blood CD8+ and CD4+ T cells from healthy donors, Susac syndrome patients and multiple sclerosis patients. The Susac syndrome patients fulfilled recently defined diagnostic criteria for definite or probable disease. Bulk CD8+ and CD4+ T cells were purified magnetically by negative isolation, whereas CD8+ TEMRA cells were enriched by FACS. Blood was collected in EDTA tubes and processed within 24 hours, with PBMCs isolated through density gradient centrifugation. PBMCs intended for TCR sequencing were cryopreserved in liquid nitrogen and thawed later in a water bath at 37 degrees C. A purity of at least 90% was achieved for sorted or isolated CD4+, CD8+ and CD8+ TEMRA cells. RNA was extracted using the RNeasy kit, and roughly 0.45 to 1 ug of the RNA was reverse transcribed with random hexamers. TCR beta CDR3 regions were amplified with the immunoSEQ multiplex PCR assay covering 54 Vbeta and 13 Jbeta segments. To correct PCR amplification bias, a synthetic template baseline was used for both primer optimization and computational correction. Regarding the original processing steps: Reads were assigned to V, D and J genes according to IMGT and analyzed in immunoSEQ Analyzer, with only productive sequences retained. To calculate clonality, Shannon entropy was normalized by log2 of the number of productive unique sequences and then subtracted from one. Public and private clones were assessed among the 100 most prevalent clones of each patient and control. Clones were defined as Susac-specific when absent from the healthy and MS cohorts, from fewer than 1,300 published viral clones and from other ImmuneACCESS disease sequences. The public reads were run again by TCRdb, first through fastp at Q25 and then through MiXCR, and only productive beta chains were kept. Here each entry gathers all rows of one CDR3 protein and keeps the most common genes and DNA. It is TCRdb's table, rather than the study itself, that gives the V and J calls and clone size. The sample table records 200,000 to 300,000 distinct CDR3 sequences; about 96% of these occur just once. The ten largest clones add up to 0.1% of the sample.

The junction shows trimming of 2 bases on V and 3 bases on J, plus 4 bases between the germline ends. CDR1 and CDR2 are read off the germline V gene (reference sequence) as LNHDA and SQIVND. Its CDR3 holds 13 amino acids, cysteine through phenylalanine. Only the CDR3 portion is preserved as DNA: 39 bases, with reading frame beginning at the first base. The sequence was collected from a human donor with Susac syndrome. The chain employs TRBV19 and TRBJ2-2; the D gene is not confidently resolved. Input material: CD4+ T cells from PBMCs. Here the CDR3 is given as CASSIRDTGELFF. The DNA sequence is as follows: TGTGCCAGTAGTATAAGAGACACCGGGGAGCTGTTTTTT.